This T cell receptor beta chain was retrieved from a study of cytomegalovirus exposure and HLA in healthy donors. Study-wide results and limits: Specificity for CMV antigens was confirmed in vitro for a few of the CMV-associated chains.

About this clone: Its antigen is currently unknown.

Primers included in the PCR were 60 Vbeta and 13 Jbeta primers. Clones were read by immunoSEQ multiplex PCR, and TCRdb kept only the in-frame ones, dropping some. The sample lists some 180,000 clones, 77% occurring once. Trimming stripped 2 bases from V and 4 bases from J, with 10 bases between. Germline assignment: CDR1 SGHTS and CDR2 YDEGEE. This CDR3 region has 13 residues. The J gene is TRBJ2-7, the V gene TRBV5-8, with D perhaps TRBD1 (6 bases). The sample consisted of PBMCs. This TCR was sampled from a man aged 18 to 35 in good health and CMV-seronegative. DNA for the CDR3: TGTGCCAGCAGCTTATTTGGACAGTACGAGCAGTACTTC. Its protein is CASSLFGQYEQYF.